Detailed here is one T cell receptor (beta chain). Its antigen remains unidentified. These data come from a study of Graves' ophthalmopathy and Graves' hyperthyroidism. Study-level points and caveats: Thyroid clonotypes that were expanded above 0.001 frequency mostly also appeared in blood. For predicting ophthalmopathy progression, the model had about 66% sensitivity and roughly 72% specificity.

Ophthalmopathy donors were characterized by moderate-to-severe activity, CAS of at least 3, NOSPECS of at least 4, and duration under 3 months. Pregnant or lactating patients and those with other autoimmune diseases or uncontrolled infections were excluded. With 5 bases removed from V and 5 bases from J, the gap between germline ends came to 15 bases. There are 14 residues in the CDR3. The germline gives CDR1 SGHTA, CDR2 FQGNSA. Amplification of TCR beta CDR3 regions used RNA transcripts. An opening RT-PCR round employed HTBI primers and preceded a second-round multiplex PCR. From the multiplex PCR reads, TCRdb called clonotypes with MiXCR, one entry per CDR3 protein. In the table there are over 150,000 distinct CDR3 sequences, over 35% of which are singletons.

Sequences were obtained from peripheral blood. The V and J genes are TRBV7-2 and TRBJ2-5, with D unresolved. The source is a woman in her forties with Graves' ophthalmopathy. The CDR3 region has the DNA TGTGCCAGCAGCCTACAATGGGAAGGGGAGACCCAGTACTTC. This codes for CASSLQWEGETQYF.